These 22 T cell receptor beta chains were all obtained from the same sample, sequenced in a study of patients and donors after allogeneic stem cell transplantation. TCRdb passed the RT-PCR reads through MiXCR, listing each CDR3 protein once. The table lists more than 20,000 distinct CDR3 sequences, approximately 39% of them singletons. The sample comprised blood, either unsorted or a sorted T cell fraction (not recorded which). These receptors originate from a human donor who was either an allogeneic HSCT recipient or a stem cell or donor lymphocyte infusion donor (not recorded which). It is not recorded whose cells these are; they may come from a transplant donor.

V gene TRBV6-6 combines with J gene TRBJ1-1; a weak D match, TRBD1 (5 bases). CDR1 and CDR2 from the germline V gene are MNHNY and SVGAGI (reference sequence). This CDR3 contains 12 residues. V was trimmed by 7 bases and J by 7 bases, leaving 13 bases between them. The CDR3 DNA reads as TGTGCCAGCACCTTACGGGGGTATGAAGCTTTCTTT. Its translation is CASTLRGYEAFF.

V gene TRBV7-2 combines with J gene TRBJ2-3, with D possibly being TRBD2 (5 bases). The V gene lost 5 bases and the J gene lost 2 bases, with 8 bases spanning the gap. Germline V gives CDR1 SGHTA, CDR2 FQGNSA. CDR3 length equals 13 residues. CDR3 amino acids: CASSRDNTDTQYF. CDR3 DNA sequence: TGTGCCAGCAGCCGGGATAACACAGATACGCAGTATTTT.

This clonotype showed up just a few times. CDR3 in amino acids: CASSRDRGMNTEAFF. In DNA, the CDR3 is TGTGCCAGCAGCCGGGACAGGGGTATGAACACTGAAGCTTTCTTT. The chain links TRBV12-3 or TRBV12-4 to TRBJ1-1, with 10 bases lining up with TRBD1. The V segment lost 6 bases and the J segment 0 bases; nucleotides outside the gene matches: 4. The CDR3 loop spans 15 amino acids.

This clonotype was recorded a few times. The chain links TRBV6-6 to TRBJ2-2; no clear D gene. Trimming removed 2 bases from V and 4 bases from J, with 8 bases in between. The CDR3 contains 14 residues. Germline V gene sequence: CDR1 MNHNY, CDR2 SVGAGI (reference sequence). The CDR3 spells CASSYPAVTGELFF. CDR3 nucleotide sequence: TGTGCCAGCAGTTACCCAGCAGTCACCGGGGAGCTGTTTTTT.

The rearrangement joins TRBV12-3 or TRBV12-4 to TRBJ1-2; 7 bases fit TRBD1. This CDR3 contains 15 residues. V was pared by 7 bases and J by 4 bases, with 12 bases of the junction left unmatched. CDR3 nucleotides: TGTGCCAGCACTTCAACCGACAGGGCGGCCTATGGCTACACCTTC. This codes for CASTSTDRAAYGYTF.

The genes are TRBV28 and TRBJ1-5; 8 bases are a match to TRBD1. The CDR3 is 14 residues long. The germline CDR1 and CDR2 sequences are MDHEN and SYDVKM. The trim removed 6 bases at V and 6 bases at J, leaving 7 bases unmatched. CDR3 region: CASRRLDRGQPQHF. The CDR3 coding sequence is TGTGCCAGCAGACGTCTCGACAGGGGTCAGCCCCAGCATTTT.

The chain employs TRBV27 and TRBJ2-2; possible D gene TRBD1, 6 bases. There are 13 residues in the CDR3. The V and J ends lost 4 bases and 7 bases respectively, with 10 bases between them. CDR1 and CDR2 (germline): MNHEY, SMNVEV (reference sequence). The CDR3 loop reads CASSSTRGGELFF. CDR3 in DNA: TGTGCCAGCAGTTCGACCAGGGGCGGGGAGCTGTTTTTT.

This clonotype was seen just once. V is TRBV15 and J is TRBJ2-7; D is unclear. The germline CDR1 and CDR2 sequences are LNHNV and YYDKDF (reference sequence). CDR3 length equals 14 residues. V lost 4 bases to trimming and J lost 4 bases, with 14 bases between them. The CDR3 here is CATSNNEQSYEQYF. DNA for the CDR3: TGTGCCACCAGCAATAATGAGCAGTCTTACGAGCAGTACTTC.

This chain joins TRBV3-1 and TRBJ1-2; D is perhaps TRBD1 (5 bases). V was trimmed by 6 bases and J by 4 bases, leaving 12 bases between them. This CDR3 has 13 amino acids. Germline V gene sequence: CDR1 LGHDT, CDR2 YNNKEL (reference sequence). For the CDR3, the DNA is TGTGCCAGCAGTAGCAGACAGCCCTATGGCTACACCTTC. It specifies CASSSRQPYGYTF.

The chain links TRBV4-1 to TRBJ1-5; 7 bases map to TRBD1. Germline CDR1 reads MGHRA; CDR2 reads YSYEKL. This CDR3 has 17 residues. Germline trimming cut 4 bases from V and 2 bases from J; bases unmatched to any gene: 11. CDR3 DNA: TGCGCCAGCAGCCCGAGGCCCGACAGGGTCCGCAATCAGCCCCAGCATTTT. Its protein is CASSPRPDRVRNQPQHF.

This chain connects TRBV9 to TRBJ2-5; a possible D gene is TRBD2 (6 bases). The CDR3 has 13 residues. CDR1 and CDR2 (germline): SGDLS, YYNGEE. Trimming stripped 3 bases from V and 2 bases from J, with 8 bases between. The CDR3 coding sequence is TGTGCCAGCAGCGGGGCGGGACAAGAGACCCAGTACTTC. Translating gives CASSGAGQETQYF.

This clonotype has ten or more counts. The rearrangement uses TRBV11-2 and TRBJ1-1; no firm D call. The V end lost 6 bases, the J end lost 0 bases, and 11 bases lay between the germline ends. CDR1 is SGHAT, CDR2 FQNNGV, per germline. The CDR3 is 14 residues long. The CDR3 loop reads CASSKRILNTEAFF. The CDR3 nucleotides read TGTGCCAGCAGTAAACGGATTTTGAACACTGAAGCTTTCTTT. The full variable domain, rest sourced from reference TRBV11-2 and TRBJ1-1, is EAGVAQSPRYKIIEKRQSVAFWCNPISGHATLYWYQQILGQGPKLLIQFQNNGVVDDSQLPKDRFSAERLKGVDSTLKIQPAKLEDSAVYLCASSKRILNTEAFFGQGTRLTVV.

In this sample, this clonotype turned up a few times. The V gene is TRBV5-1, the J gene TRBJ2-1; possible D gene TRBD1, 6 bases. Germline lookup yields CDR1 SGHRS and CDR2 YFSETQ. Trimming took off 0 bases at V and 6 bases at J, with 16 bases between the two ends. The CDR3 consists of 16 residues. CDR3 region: CASSLAGSGEFNEQFF. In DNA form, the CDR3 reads TGCGCCAGCAGCTTGGCAGGTTCAGGGGAATTCAATGAGCAGTTCTTC.

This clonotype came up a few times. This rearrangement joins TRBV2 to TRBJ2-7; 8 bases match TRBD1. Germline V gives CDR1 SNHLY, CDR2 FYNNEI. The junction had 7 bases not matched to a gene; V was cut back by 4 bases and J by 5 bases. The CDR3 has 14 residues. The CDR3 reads CASSGAQGADEQYF. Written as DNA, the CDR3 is TGTGCCAGCAGTGGGGCCCAGGGGGCGGACGAGCAGTACTTC. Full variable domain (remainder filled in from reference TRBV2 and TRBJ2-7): EPEVTQTPSHQVTQMGQEVILRCVPISNHLYFYWYRQILGQKVEFLVSFYNNEISEKSEIFDDQFSVERPDGSNFTLKIRSTKLEDSAMYFCASSGAQGADEQYFGPGTRLTVT.

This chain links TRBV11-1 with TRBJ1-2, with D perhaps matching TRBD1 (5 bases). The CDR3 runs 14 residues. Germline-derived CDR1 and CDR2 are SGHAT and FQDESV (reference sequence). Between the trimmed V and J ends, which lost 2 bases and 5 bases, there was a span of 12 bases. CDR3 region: CASSLTGGDYGYTF. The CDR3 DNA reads TGTGCCAGCAGCTTAACCGGGGGAGATTATGGCTACACCTTC. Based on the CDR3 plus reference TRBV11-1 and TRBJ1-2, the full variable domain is EAEVAQSPRYKITEKSQAVAFWCDPISGHATLYWYRQILGQGPELLVQFQDESVVDDSQLPKDRFSAERLKGVDSTLKIQPAELGDSAMYLCASSLTGGDYGYTFGSGTRLTVV.

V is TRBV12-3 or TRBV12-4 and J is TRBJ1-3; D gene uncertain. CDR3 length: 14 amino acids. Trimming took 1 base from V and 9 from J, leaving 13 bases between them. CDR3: CASSLVAVDITIYF. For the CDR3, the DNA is TGTGCCAGCAGTTTAGTGGCGGTTGACATCACCATATATTTT.

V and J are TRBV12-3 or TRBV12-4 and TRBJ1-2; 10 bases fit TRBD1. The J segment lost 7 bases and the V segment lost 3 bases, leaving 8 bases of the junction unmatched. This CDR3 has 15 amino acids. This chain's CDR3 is CASSLTGGEWRGYTF. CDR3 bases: TGTGCCAGCAGTTTGACAGGGGGCGAGTGGCGTGGCTACACCTTC.

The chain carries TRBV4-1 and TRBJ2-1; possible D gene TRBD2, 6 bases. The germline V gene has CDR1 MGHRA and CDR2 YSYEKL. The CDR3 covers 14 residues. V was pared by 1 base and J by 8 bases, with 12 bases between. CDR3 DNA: TGCGCCAGCAGCCAAGCCCGGGACTGGTATGAGCAGTTCTTC. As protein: CASSQARDWYEQFF.

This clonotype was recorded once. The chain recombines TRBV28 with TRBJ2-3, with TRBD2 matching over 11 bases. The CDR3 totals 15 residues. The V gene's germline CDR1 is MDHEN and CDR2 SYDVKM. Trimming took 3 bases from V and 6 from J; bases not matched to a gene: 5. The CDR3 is CASSFLAGGGDTQYF. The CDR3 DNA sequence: TGTGCCAGCAGTTTTCTAGCGGGAGGCGGCGATACGCAGTATTTT.

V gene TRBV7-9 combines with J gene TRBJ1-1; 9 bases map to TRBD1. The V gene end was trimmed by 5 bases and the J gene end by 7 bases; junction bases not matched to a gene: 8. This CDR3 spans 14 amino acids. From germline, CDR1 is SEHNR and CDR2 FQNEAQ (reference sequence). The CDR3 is CASSVEQGAFEAFF. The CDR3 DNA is TGTGCCAGCAGCGTCGAACAGGGGGCTTTTGAAGCTTTCTTT.

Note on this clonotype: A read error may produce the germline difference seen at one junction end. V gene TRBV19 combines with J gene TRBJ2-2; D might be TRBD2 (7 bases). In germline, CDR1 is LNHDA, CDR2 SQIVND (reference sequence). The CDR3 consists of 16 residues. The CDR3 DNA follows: TGTGCCAGTAGTCCCCGAGGGGGGGCGAACACTGGGGAGCTGTTTTTT. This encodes CASSPRGGANTGELFF. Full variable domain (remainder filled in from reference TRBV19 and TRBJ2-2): DGGITQSPKYLFRKEGQNVTLSCEQNLNHDAMYWYRQDPGQGLRLIYYSQIVNDFQKGDIAEGYSVSREKKESFPLTVTSAQKNPTAFYLCASSPRGGANTGELFFGEGSRLTVL.

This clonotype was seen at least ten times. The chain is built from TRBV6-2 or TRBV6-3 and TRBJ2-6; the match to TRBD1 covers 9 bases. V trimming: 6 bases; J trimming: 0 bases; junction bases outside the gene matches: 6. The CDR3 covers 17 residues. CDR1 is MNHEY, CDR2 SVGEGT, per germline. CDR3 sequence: CASRRDRVYSGANVLTF. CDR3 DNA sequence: TGTGCCAGCAGGCGGGACAGGGTATACTCTGGGGCCAACGTCCTGACTTTC.